The clone carrying this T cell receptor (beta chain) was seen just once. The target antigen is unknown. These data come from a study of OX40 agonist ivuxolimab in advanced cancers. The study's findings and limits: Clonal expansion from baseline to week 6 occurred in both CD4+ and CD8+ T cells.

There are 15 residues in the CDR3. Germline CDR1 is MNHEY and CDR2 is SVGAGI. With 5 bases removed from V and 9 bases from J, the gap between germline ends came to 20 bases. The repertoire was sequenced with immunoSEQ multiplex PCR; TCRdb's copy has only in-frame clones and lacks some. The sample contains fewer than 90,000 clones, about 91% of which appear only once. The V and J genes are TRBV6-5 and TRBJ1-5; D is undetermined. The source of this sequence is an adult with an advanced solid tumor such as melanoma, head and neck, liver or kidney cancer. Sequenced material: CD4+ or CD8+ T cells sorted from blood, taken in a trial of the OX40 agonist ivuxolimab. CDR3 DNA: TGTGCCAGCAGTAGCCGGGCCAGTCTTCAATGGCCCCAGCATTTT. This translates into CASSSRASLQWPQHF.